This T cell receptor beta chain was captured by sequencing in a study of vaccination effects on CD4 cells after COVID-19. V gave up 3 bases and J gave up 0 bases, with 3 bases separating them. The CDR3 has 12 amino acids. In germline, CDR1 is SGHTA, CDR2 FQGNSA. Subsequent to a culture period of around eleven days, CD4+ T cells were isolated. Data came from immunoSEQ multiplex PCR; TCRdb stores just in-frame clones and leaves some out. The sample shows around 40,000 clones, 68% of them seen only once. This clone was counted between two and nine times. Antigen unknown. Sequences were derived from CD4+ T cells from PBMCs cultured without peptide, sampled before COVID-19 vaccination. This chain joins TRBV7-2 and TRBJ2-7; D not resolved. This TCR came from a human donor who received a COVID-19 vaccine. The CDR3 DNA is TGTGCCAGCAGCTTCAGCTCCTACGAGCAGTACTTC. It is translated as CASSFSSYEQYF.